This TCR beta chain was sequenced during a study of CD8 T cells in Susac syndrome. Study outcomes and limitations: Only a relatively small number of individuals were included in the TCR sequencing and HLA analysis.

This clonotype was recorded only once. Its antigen is not known. Reverse transcription of roughly 0.45 to 1 ug RNA was performed with random hexamers. Each CDR3 protein gets one entry after TCRdb re-called the immunoSEQ multiplex PCR reads with MiXCR. This sample yields roughly 130,000 distinct CDR3 sequences, of which about 96% are seen a single time; more than 0.09% belongs to the top ten. CDR3 length equals 14 residues. V shed 3 bases and J shed 3 bases, with 15 bases lying between them. Germline values: CDR1 DFQATT, CDR2 SNEGSKA (reference sequence). This rearrangement joins TRBV20-1 to TRBJ2-7; a weak D match, TRBD2 (5 bases). Sequencing was carried out using CD4+ T cells from PBMCs. The origin of this receptor is a human donor in good health. The CDR3 nucleotides are TGCAGTGCTAGCCCGAGCGGAAGAGACTACGAGCAGTACTTC. The encoded protein is CSASPSGRDYEQYF.